What follows describes a single TCR beta chain. As yet, its antigen is unknown. Profiling relied on immunoSEQ multiplex PCR, and the TCRdb table lists in-frame clones only, not all of them. The data contain 50,000 to 65,000 clones, 75% to 90% of them singletons. This entry is derived from a study of vaccination effects on CD4 cells after COVID-19. The study, taken as a whole, reports: Substantial clonal contraction characterized both infection- and vaccine-induced clones late after vaccination. Cross-reactivity toward common cold coronaviruses was confined to only 1 of 255 vaccine-induced clones in healthy vaccinees.

ViraFEST expansion of antigen-specific CD4+ T cells with viral peptide pools preceded sequencing. Having been cultured for 10 days, the cells underwent CD4+ T cell isolation. It was with 10 IU/ml IL-2 and about 10 ug/ml peptides that some 1.9 million PBMC per well were cultured. This clonotype was obtained from a human donor who received a COVID-19 vaccine. Source: CD4+ T cells from PBMCs cultured with HCoV-229E spike peptides, taken before COVID-19 vaccination.

CDR3 coding DNA: TGTGCCAGCAGCATTGACTCTAACTATGGCTACACCTTC. It encodes CASSIDSNYGYTF. The chain combines TRBV11-2 with TRBJ1-2; D is ambiguous. Looked up from germline, CDR1 is SGHAT and CDR2 is FQNNGV. V gave up 5 bases and J gave up 0 bases, with 7 bases separating them. The CDR3 is 13 amino acids. The full variable domain, rest sourced from reference TRBV11-2 and TRBJ1-2, is EAGVAQSPRYKIIEKRQSVAFWCNPISGHATLYWYQQILGQGPKLLIQFQNNGVVDDSQLPKDRFSAERLKGVDSTLKIQPAKLEDSAVYLCASSIDSNYGYTFGSGTRLTVV.